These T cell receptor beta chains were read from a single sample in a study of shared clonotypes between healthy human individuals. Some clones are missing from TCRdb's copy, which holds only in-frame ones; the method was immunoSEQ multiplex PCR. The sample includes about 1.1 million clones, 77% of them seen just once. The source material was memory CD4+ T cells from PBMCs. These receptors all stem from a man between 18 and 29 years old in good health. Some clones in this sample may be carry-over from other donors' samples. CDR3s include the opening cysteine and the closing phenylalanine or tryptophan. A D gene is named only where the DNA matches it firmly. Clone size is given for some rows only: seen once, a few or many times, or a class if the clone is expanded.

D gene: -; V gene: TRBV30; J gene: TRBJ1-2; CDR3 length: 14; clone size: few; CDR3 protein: CAWAPGGPYYGYTF; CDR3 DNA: TGTGCCTGGGCCCCCGGGGGGCCCTACTATGGCTACACCTTC
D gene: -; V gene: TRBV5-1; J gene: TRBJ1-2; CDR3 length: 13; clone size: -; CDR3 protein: CASSLTVSYGYTF; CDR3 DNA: TGCGCCAGCAGCTTAACAGTGTCATATGGCTACACCTTC
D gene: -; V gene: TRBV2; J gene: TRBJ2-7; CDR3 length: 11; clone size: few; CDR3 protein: CASSGVYEQYF; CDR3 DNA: TGTGCCAGCAGCGGGGTCTACGAGCAGTACTTC
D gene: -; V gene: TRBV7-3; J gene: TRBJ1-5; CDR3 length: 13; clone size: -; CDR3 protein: CASSPQHNQPQHF; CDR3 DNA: TGTGCCAGCAGCCCTCAGCACAATCAGCCCCAGCATTTT
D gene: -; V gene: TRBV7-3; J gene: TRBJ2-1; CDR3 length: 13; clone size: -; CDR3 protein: CASSFNRAGEQFF; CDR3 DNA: TGTGCCAGCAGCTTCAACAGGGCAGGAGAGCAGTTCTTC
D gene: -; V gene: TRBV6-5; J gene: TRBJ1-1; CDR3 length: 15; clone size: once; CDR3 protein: CASSRNRDLNTEAFF; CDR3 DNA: TGTGCCAGCAGTCGTAACCGGGACCTTAACACTGAAGCTTTCTTT
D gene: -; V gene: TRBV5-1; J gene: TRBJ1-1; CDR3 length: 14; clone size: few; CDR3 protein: CASSLLGVDTEAFF; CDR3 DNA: TGCGCCAGCAGCTTGCTAGGGGTTGACACTGAAGCTTTCTTT
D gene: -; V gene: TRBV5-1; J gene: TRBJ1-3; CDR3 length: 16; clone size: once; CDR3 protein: CASSNGGVSSGNTIYF; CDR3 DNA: TGCGCCAGCTCCAACGGTGGGGTAAGCTCTGGAAACACCATATATTTT
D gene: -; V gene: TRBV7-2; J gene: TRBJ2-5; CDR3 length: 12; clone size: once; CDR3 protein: CASSLRGETQYF; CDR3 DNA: TGTGCCAGCAGCCTCAGGGGAGAGACCCAGTACTTC
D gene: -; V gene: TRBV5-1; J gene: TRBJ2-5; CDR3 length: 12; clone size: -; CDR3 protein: CASSFPGETQYF; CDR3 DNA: TGCGCCAGCAGCTTTCCGGGGGAGACCCAGTACTTC
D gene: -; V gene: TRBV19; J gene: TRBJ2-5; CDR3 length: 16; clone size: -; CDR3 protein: CASSIEEEGKGETQYF; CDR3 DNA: TGTGCCAGTAGTATAGAAGAGGAGGGGAAGGGAGAGACCCAGTACTTC
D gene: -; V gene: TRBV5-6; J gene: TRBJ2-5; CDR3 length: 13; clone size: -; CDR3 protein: CASSLGSGETQYF; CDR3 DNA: TGTGCCAGCAGCTTGGGGAGCGGAGAGACCCAGTACTTC
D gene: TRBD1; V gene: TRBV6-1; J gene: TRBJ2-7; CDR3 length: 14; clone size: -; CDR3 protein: CASLAGTGVREQYF; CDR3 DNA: TGTGCCAGCCTCGCAGGGACAGGGGTTCGCGAGCAGTACTTC
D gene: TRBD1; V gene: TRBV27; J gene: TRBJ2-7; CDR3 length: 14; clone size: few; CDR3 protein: CASSFPGQGSKQYF; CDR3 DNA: TGTGCCAGCAGTTTTCCGGGACAGGGGTCGAAGCAGTACTTC
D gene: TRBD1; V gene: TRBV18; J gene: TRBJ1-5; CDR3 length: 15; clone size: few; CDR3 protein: CASSQVDRGIEPQHF; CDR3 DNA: TGTGCCAGCTCACAGGTCGACAGGGGAATAGAGCCCCAGCATTTT
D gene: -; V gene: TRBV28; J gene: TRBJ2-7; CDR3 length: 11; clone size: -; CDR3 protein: CASIGAYEQYF; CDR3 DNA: TGTGCCAGCATCGGAGCCTACGAGCAGTACTTC
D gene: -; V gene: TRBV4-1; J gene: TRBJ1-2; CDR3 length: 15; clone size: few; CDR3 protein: CASSQPGTSIWGYTF; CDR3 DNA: TGCGCCAGCAGCCAACCCGGGACCTCCATCTGGGGCTACACCTTC
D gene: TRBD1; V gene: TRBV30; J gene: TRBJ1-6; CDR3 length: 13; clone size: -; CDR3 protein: CAWTQGYNSPLHF; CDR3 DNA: TGTGCCTGGACACAGGGGTATAATTCACCCCTCCACTTT
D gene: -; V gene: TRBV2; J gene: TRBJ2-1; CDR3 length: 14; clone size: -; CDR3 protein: CASSYGTPYNEQFF; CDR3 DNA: TGTGCCAGCAGTTACGGGACTCCGTACAATGAGCAGTTCTTC
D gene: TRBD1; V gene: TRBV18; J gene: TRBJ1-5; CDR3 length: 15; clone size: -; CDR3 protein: CASSPKQGSNQPQHF; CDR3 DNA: TGTGCCAGCTCACCGAAACAGGGGAGCAATCAGCCCCAGCATTTT
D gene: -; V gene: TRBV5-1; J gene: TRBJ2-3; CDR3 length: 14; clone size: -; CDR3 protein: CASSLTTSPDTQYF; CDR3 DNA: TGCGCCAGCAGCTTGACGACGAGTCCGGATACGCAGTATTTT
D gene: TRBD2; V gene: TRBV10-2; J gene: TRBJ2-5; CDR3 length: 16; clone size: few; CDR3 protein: CASSESSLAGGETQYF; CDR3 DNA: TGCGCCAGCAGTGAGTCGAGTCTAGCGGGAGGAGAGACCCAGTACTTC
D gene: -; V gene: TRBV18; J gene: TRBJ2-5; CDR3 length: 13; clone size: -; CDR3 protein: CASSPAYQETQYF; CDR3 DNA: TGTGCCAGCTCACCCGCCTACCAAGAGACCCAGTACTTC
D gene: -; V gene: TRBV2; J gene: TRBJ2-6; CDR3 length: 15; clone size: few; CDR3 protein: CASRARGLGANVLTF; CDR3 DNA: TGTGCCAGCAGAGCAAGGGGCCTCGGGGCCAACGTCCTGACTTTC
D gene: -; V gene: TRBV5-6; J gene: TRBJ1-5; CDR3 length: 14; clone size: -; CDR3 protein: CASSLSGGNQPQHF; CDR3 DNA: TGTGCCAGCAGCTTATCTGGGGGCAATCAGCCCCAGCATTTT
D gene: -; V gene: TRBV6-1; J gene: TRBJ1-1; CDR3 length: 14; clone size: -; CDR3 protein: CASSLVADDTEAFF; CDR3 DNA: TGTGCCAGCAGTTTAGTTGCAGACGACACTGAAGCTTTCTTT
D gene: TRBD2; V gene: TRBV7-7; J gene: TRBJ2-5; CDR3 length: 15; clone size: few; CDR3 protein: CASSLVAGVGETQYF; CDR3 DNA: TGTGCCAGCAGCTTAGTGGCGGGAGTGGGAGAGACCCAGTACTTC
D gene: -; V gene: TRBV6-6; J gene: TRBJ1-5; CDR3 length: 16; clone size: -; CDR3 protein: CASSYSKGHSNQPQHF; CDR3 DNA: TGTGCCAGCAGTTACTCTAAGGGACATAGCAATCAGCCCCAGCATTTT
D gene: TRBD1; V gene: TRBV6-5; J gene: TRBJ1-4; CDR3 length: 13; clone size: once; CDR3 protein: CASRGQGREKLFF; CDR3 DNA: TGTGCCAGCAGGGGACAGGGCAGAGAAAAACTGTTTTTT
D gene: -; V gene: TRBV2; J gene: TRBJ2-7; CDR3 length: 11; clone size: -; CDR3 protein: CARGQSYEQYF; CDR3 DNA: TGTGCCAGAGGACAGTCCTACGAGCAGTACTTC
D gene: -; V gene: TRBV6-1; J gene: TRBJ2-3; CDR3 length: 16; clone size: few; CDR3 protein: CASSEALSGHTDTQYF; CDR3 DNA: TGTGCCAGCAGTGAAGCGCTAAGCGGCCACACAGATACGCAGTATTTT
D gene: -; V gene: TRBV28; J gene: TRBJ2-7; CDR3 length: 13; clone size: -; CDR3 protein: CASSSQVPYEQYF; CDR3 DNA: TGTGCCAGCAGTTCGCAGGTTCCCTACGAGCAGTACTTC
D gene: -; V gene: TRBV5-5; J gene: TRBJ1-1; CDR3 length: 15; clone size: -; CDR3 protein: CASSLGARANTEAFF; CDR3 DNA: TGTGCCAGCAGCTTGGGGGCCCGGGCAAACACTGAAGCTTTCTTT
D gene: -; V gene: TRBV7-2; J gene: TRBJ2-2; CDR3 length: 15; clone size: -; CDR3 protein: CASSPTSRDTGELFF; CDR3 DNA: TGTGCCAGCAGCCCGACTAGTAGGGACACCGGGGAGCTGTTTTTT
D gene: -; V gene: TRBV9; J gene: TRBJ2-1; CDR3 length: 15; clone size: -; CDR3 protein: CASSPFAASYNEQFF; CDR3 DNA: TGTGCCAGCAGCCCCTTTGCGGCCTCCTACAATGAGCAGTTCTTC
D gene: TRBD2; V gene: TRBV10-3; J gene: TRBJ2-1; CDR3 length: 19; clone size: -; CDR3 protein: CAIRAGTSGRGLSYNEQFF; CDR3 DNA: TGTGCCATCAGGGCAGGGACTAGCGGGAGGGGACTCTCCTACAATGAGCAGTTCTTC
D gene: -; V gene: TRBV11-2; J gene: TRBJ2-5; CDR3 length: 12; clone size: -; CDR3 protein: CASSAVQETQYF; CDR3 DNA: TGTGCCAGCAGCGCGGTACAAGAGACCCAGTACTTC
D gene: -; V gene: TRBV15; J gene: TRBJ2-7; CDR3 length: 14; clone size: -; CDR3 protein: CATSRDGEAYEQYF; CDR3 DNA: TGTGCCACCAGCAGAGATGGGGAGGCCTACGAGCAGTACTTC
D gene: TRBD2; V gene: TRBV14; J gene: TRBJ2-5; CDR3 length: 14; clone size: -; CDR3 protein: CASSQASGSQTQYF; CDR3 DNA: TGTGCCAGCAGCCAGGCTAGCGGGAGCCAGACCCAGTACTTC
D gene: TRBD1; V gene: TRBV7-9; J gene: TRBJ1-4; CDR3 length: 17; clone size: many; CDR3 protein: CASSLGRGGQGNEKLFF; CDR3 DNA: TGTGCCAGCAGCTTAGGCAGAGGGGGACAGGGTAATGAAAAACTGTTTTTT
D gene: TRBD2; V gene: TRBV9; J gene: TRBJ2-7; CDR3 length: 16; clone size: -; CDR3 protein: CASSVGIRTSGSEQYF; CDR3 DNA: TGTGCCAGCAGCGTAGGGATCCGGACTAGCGGCAGCGAGCAGTACTTC
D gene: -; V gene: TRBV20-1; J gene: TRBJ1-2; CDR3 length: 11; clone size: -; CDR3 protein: CSARPGVGATF; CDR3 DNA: TGCAGTGCTAGACCCGGGGTCGGGGCCACCTTC
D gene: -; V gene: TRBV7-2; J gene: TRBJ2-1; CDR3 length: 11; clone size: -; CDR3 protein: CASSRRNEQFF; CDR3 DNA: TGTGCCAGCAGCCGTCGGAATGAGCAGTTCTTC
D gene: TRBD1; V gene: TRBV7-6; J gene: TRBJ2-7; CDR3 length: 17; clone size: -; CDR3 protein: CASSLALPTGGSYEQYF; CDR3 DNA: TGTGCCAGCAGCTTAGCGCTTCCGACAGGGGGTTCCTACGAGCAGTACTTC
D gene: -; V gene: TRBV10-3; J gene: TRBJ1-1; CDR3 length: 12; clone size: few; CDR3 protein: CAIHGGDTEAFF; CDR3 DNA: TGTGCCATACACGGAGGGGACACTGAAGCTTTCTTT
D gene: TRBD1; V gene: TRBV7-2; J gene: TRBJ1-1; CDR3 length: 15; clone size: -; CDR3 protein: CASRGAGTGYTEAFF; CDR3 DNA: TGTGCCAGCAGGGGAGCCGGGACAGGGTACACTGAAGCTTTCTTT
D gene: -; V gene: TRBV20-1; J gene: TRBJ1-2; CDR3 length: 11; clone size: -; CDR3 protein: CSATPGDGYTF; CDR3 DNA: TGCAGTGCTACCCCAGGGGACGGCTACACCTTC
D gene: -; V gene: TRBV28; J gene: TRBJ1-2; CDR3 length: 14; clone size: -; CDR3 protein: CASSLGTLPYGYTF; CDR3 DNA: TGTGCCAGCAGTTTAGGGACACTCCCCTATGGCTACACCTTC